Listed below are T cell receptor beta chains from one sample, sequenced in a study of CDR3 diversity in severe acne. In TCRdb, the PCR reads were re-called with MiXCR into one record per CDR3 protein. This sample carries more than 85,000 distinct CDR3 sequences, roughly half of them seen once, and the ten largest clones take around a tenth. What was sequenced was blood. These receptors all stem from a male donor in good health, serving as a control. CDR3s include the opening cysteine and the closing phenylalanine or tryptophan. The D gene is left open where the match is weak.

J: TRBJ1-1; D: NA; V: TRBV7-3; CDR3: CASSLEAGDTGAFF
J: TRBJ1-2; D: NA; V: TRBV6-6; CDR3: CASSYPEGDGYTF
J: TRBJ2-2; D: TRBD1; V: TRBV20-1; CDR3: CSARGQGARELFF
J: TRBJ2-7; D: TRBD2; V: TRBV3-1; CDR3: CASSQRLAGDYEQYF
J: TRBJ1-2; D: NA; V: TRBV20-1; CDR3: CSAKRSYGYTF
J: TRBJ1-2; D: NA; V: TRBV3-1; CDR3: CASSQDTGNYGYTF
J: TRBJ1-1; D: NA; V: TRBV6-6; CDR3: CASSYPQEPFRPEAFF
J: TRBJ1-2; D: NA; V: TRBV24-1; CDR3: CATSDFAGEGLYGCTF
J: TRBJ2-1; D: TRBD2; V: TRBV5-4; CDR3: CASSLGGTSGSYNEQFF
J: TRBJ2-5; D: TRBD1; V: TRBV2; CDR3: CASGGFWDRGDKETQYF
J: NA; D: NA; V: TRBV20-1; CDR3: CSARYEVGGQETQYF
J: TRBJ2-5; D: TRBD2; V: TRBV4-2; CDR3: CASSQDFRDYQETQYF
J: TRBJ2-7; D: NA; V: TRBV25-1; CDR3: CASSEESSSYEQYF
J: TRBJ1-4; D: NA; V: TRBV2; CDR3: CASSAQGHLTNEKLFF
J: TRBJ2-7; D: NA; V: TRBV20-1; CDR3: CSARDSSYEQYF
J: TRBJ2-6; D: NA; V: TRBV19; CDR3: CASSRERVPGANVLTF